This T cell receptor (beta chain) was found in a study of blood T cell repertoires in COVID-19. Whole-study context: Material from acute and convalescent COVID-19 was sourced from the United States, Italy and Spain. T cells, B-cell-depleted T cells, or PBMCs provided the cDNA or gDNA that served as material.

The germline V gene encodes CDR1 MDHEN and CDR2 SYDVKM. The CDR3 runs 16 residues. After removal of 4 bases from V and 2 bases from J, the junction contained 10 bases not matched to a gene. The authors' processing: Estimated nucleated cell counts came from reference gene primer amplification. Sequencing used immunoSEQ multiplex PCR; TCRdb keeps in-frame clones, though not all of them. V and J calls plus clone size are reproduced from that table; the DNA served to infer D and trimming. The sample yields approximately 170,000 clones, around 81% seen once. This sequence joins TRBV28 and TRBJ2-7, with 8 bases that match TRBD2. The clonotype comes from a man between 60 and 75 years old with active or convalescent COVID-19. What was sequenced was peripheral blood. The CDR3 reads CASSSPGLGLPYEQYF. The CDR3 nucleotides are TGTGCCAGCAGTTCCCCGGGACTAGGACTTCCCTACGAGCAGTACTTC.